This T cell receptor beta chain was documented in a study of CD8 T cells in ankylosing spondylitis (dated 2017 in TCRdb). The study in broad terms: The study set out to find disease-linked TCR variants by profiling T cell receptor beta repertoires in ankylosing spondylitis patients and healthy donors. In total, the full study cohort was made up of approximately 99 healthy donors and about two dozen ankylosing spondylitis patients. Samples of peripheral blood were taken, and for ankylosing spondylitis patients, synovial fluid was collected as well.

Broader findings and caveats from the paper: A CD8+ phenotype was shown by the disease-linked clones, which were found at relatively low frequencies in peripheral blood. Some motif variants were previously reported in synovial fluid and blood of reactive arthritis patients, suggesting common disease-initiation mechanisms. A TCR beta motif of fewer than 10 highly homologous amino acid variants appeared characteristic of blood from ankylosing spondylitis patients. According to the report, matched synovial fluid samples from ankylosing spondylitis patients were significantly enriched for the disease-linked clones.

Sequencing instrument: Illumina HiSeq 2500. Quantitative 5'-RACE with molecular barcodes was the method used to prepare the TCR beta libraries. Under the source paper's analysis protocol: Disease-linked TCR variants were identified with a new computational method built on a probabilistic model of VDJ rearrangement. The raw public data were reprocessed by TCRdb itself: fastp quality trimming at Q25, MiXCR clonotype calling, in-frame beta chains only. One record per CDR3 amino acid sequence lists the most common genes and DNA. V and J calls and clone size were set by TCRdb, not the authors. Here the sample has approximately 500,000 distinct CDR3 sequences; over 9.5% occur a single time. The top ten hold nearly 7% of the sample. In the case of this clonotype: Its antigen is currently not known. No per-base quality is available; no much larger clone lies one base away.

The CDR3, from cysteine to phenylalanine, totals 13 residues. Only the CDR3 region is kept as DNA, spanning 39 bases read in frame from base 1. The germline V gene (reference sequence) supplies CDR1 DFQATT and CDR2 SNEGSKA. V is reduced by 0 bases and J by 0 bases, leaving a spacing of 5 bases between them. The sequence was obtained from a male donor with ankylosing spondylitis. The sample was blood, either unsorted or a sorted T cell fraction (not recorded which). The chain uses TRBV20-1 and TRBJ2-5; the D segment cannot be called with confidence. The DNA sequence is as follows: TGCAGTGCTAGAGATCCCAACCAAGAGACCCAGTACTTC. Its protein reads: CSARDPNQETQYF.